These T cell receptor beta chains were read from a single sample in a study of technical replicates of blood from four donors. Sequencing used immunoSEQ multiplex PCR; TCRdb keeps in-frame clones, though not all of them. Of roughly 70,000 clones listed, 80% to 95% were seen once; the top ten hold roughly 4.7%. The sequenced sample was PBMCs. The receptors originated from a human donor in good health. Some clones in this sample may be carry-over from other donors' samples. Both conserved end residues are part of each CDR3. D genes are given only for firm matches. Clone sizes are given selectively: once, few, many, or a class where the clone is expanded.

abundance: .; d_gene: TRBD1; v_gene: TRBV29-1; j_gene: TRBJ1-2; CDR3nt: TGCAGCGTTCAGACAGGGTTTAACTATGGCTACACCTTC; CDR3aa: CSVQTGFNYGYTF
abundance: .; d_gene: .; v_gene: TRBV7-2; j_gene: TRBJ2-5; CDR3nt: TGTGCCAGCAGCTTAGGCCCGGACGGAGGAGGGACCCAGTACTTC; CDR3aa: CASSLGPDGGGTQYF
abundance: .; d_gene: .; v_gene: TRBV19; j_gene: TRBJ2-5; CDR3nt: TGTGCCAGTAGTATGAGGGGACAGGGCCCCTCTAGCGGGATTGTGGAGACCCAGTACTTC; CDR3aa: CASSMRGQGPSSGIVETQYF
abundance: few; d_gene: .; v_gene: TRBV2; j_gene: TRBJ1-1; CDR3nt: TGTGCCAGCAGTGAGCAACTTGAAGCTTTCTTT; CDR3aa: CASSEQLEAFF
abundance: .; d_gene: TRBD2; v_gene: TRBV9; j_gene: TRBJ2-1; CDR3nt: TGTGCCAGCAGCTGGGAGGGAAGCTCCTACAATGAGCAGTTCTTC; CDR3aa: CASSWEGSSYNEQFF
abundance: .; d_gene: .; v_gene: TRBV21-1; j_gene: TRBJ1-6; CDR3nt: TGTGCCAGCAGCAAAGGGGACAGGGGCGATAATTCACCCCTCCACTTT; CDR3aa: CASSKGDRGDNSPLHF
abundance: .; d_gene: TRBD2; v_gene: TRBV5-4; j_gene: TRBJ2-1; CDR3nt: TGTGCCAGCAGCCTTACCGGGACTAGCGCGGTGAATGAGCAGTTCTTC; CDR3aa: CASSLTGTSAVNEQFF
abundance: .; d_gene: TRBD1; v_gene: TRBV7-2; j_gene: TRBJ2-5; CDR3nt: TGTGCCAGCAGCGCGGTGACAGGGAAAGAGACCCAGTACTTC; CDR3aa: CASSAVTGKETQYF
abundance: .; d_gene: .; v_gene: TRBV4-1; j_gene: TRBJ2-3; CDR3nt: TGCGCCAGCAGCTCTCAGGGGGGAACCACAGATACGCAGTATTTT; CDR3aa: CASSSQGGTTDTQYF
abundance: .; d_gene: .; v_gene: TRBV27; j_gene: TRBJ2-3; CDR3nt: TGTGCCAGCAAAAGGAGGATGGCAGATACGCAGTATTTT; CDR3aa: CASKRRMADTQYF
abundance: once; d_gene: .; v_gene: TRBV9; j_gene: TRBJ1-1; CDR3nt: TGTGCCAGCAGCGTAGATGGGAGGGGCACTGAAGCTTTCTTT; CDR3aa: CASSVDGRGTEAFF
abundance: .; d_gene: TRBD1; v_gene: TRBV10-3; j_gene: TRBJ1-2; CDR3nt: TGTGCCATCAGCACAGGGGGATCGGGCACTAACTATGGCTACACCTTC; CDR3aa: CAISTGGSGTNYGYTF
abundance: .; d_gene: .; v_gene: TRBV11-2; j_gene: TRBJ2-5; CDR3nt: TGTGCCAGCAGCTTAGGTTCCGCGGCCCAGTACTTC; CDR3aa: CASSLGSAAQYF
abundance: .; d_gene: .; v_gene: TRBV29-1; j_gene: TRBJ2-5; CDR3nt: TGCAGCGTTGATCCCATACAGGGCTTGAAGGGGGAGACCCAGTACTTC; CDR3aa: CSVDPIQGLKGETQYF
abundance: once; d_gene: TRBD1; v_gene: TRBV9; j_gene: TRBJ1-5; CDR3nt: TGTGCCAGCAGCCCATCTCGGACAGGGGGCTTCAAGGGTAGCAATCAGCCCCAGCATTTT; CDR3aa: CASSPSRTGGFKGSNQPQHF
abundance: .; d_gene: .; v_gene: TRBV7-3; j_gene: TRBJ1-3; CDR3nt: TGTGCCAGCAGCTTAAGAGGGCAGTCTGGAAACACCATATATTTT; CDR3aa: CASSLRGQSGNTIYF
abundance: .; d_gene: .; v_gene: TRBV11-3; j_gene: TRBJ1-3; CDR3nt: TGTGCCAGCAGCCTCTTACCCGGGAGCACCATATATTTT; CDR3aa: CASSLLPGSTIYF
abundance: .; d_gene: .; v_gene: TRBV5-1; j_gene: TRBJ2-7; CDR3nt: TGCGCCAGCTCCCCCCGGGACATATTTTACGAGCAGTACTTC; CDR3aa: CASSPRDIFYEQYF
abundance: once; d_gene: TRBD1; v_gene: TRBV30; j_gene: TRBJ1-2; CDR3nt: TGTGCCTGCCCGAGGGGGCAGGGGGCGGGTGGCTATGGCTACACCTTC; CDR3aa: CACPRGQGAGGYGYTF
abundance: .; d_gene: .; v_gene: TRBV7-9; j_gene: TRBJ2-1; CDR3nt: TGTGCCAGCAGCTCCTTTGAGGGAGCCAGCGAGCAGTTCTTC; CDR3aa: CASSSFEGASEQFF
abundance: .; d_gene: .; v_gene: TRBV29-1; j_gene: TRBJ1-1; CDR3nt: TGCAGCGTCGGGGGGTCTGCTGAAGCTTTCTTT; CDR3aa: CSVGGSAEAFF
abundance: .; d_gene: .; v_gene: TRBV30; j_gene: TRBJ1-6; CDR3nt: TGTGCCTGGAGTGTCCAGGGTAATTCACCCCTCCACTTT; CDR3aa: CAWSVQGNSPLHF
abundance: .; d_gene: TRBD2; v_gene: TRBV5-4; j_gene: TRBJ2-7; CDR3nt: TGTGCCAGCAGCACTAGCGGGGGGGCCTCCTACGAGCAGTACTTC; CDR3aa: CASSTSGGASYEQYF
abundance: .; d_gene: TRBD2; v_gene: TRBV6-5; j_gene: TRBJ2-3; CDR3nt: TGTGCCAGCAGTTTTAGAGCGGGAGGGTCAGATACGCAGTATTTT; CDR3aa: CASSFRAGGSDTQYF
abundance: .; d_gene: TRBD1; v_gene: TRBV6-6; j_gene: TRBJ1-6; CDR3nt: TGTGCCAGCAGCCTCGGGGACAGGGGGTACTCACCCCTCCACTTT; CDR3aa: CASSLGDRGYSPLHF
abundance: .; d_gene: .; v_gene: TRBV7-9; j_gene: TRBJ2-7; CDR3nt: TGTGCCAGCAGCTTAGCGGCAGGTAGATCCTACGAGCAGTACTTC; CDR3aa: CASSLAAGRSYEQYF
abundance: .; d_gene: TRBD1; v_gene: TRBV4-2; j_gene: TRBJ2-7; CDR3nt: TGTGCCAGCAGCCAAACGGACAGGGGTCGGTTCGAGCAGTACTTC; CDR3aa: CASSQTDRGRFEQYF
abundance: .; d_gene: .; v_gene: TRBV4-2; j_gene: TRBJ1-1; CDR3nt: TGTGCCAGCAGCCAAGCGCGGGGGGCCGACACTGAAGCTTTCTTT; CDR3aa: CASSQARGADTEAFF
abundance: .; d_gene: .; v_gene: TRBV7-2; j_gene: TRBJ1-3; CDR3nt: TGTGCCAGCAGCGAGGAGCGATCCGGGGTCTCCGGAAACACCATATATTTT; CDR3aa: CASSEERSGVSGNTIYF
abundance: .; d_gene: TRBD1; v_gene: TRBV18; j_gene: TRBJ2-7; CDR3nt: TGTGCCAGCTCACCACTCTTGACAGGGGCCGGGTACGAGCAGTACTTC; CDR3aa: CASSPLLTGAGYEQYF
abundance: .; d_gene: .; v_gene: TRBV7-6; j_gene: TRBJ2-5; CDR3nt: TGTGCCAGCAGCGAATCGGGCGGCACGGGGGAGACCCAGTACTTC; CDR3aa: CASSESGGTGETQYF
abundance: .; d_gene: .; v_gene: TRBV27; j_gene: TRBJ2-7; CDR3nt: TGTGCCAGCAGAAAAGCGGGCGAGCAGTACTTC; CDR3aa: CASRKAGEQYF
abundance: .; d_gene: TRBD1; v_gene: TRBV9; j_gene: TRBJ2-4; CDR3nt: TGTGCCAGCAGCGTAGATGGCAGGGGGCAGAGTGGAGCCAAAAACATTCAGTACTTC; CDR3aa: CASSVDGRGQSGAKNIQYF
abundance: few; d_gene: .; v_gene: TRBV6-5; j_gene: TRBJ1-1; CDR3nt: TGTGCCAGCAGTGGCATCCCGAACACTGAAGCTTTCTTT; CDR3aa: CASSGIPNTEAFF
abundance: .; d_gene: TRBD2; v_gene: TRBV6-4; j_gene: TRBJ2-5; CDR3nt: TGTGCCAGCAGTGGCTTGACGAATCATGTGAGACTAGCGGGCGAAGAGACCCAGTACTTC; CDR3aa: CASSGLTNHVRLAGEETQYF
abundance: .; d_gene: TRBD1; v_gene: TRBV5-5; j_gene: TRBJ1-6; CDR3nt: TGTGCCAGCAGCTTGGTACAGGGGGGGTCACCCCTCCACTTT; CDR3aa: CASSLVQGGSPLHF
abundance: .; d_gene: .; v_gene: TRBV10-1; j_gene: TRBJ1-4; CDR3nt: TGCGCCAGCAGTGAGACTCTCTCGGGGGAGACTAATGAAAAACTGTTTTTT; CDR3aa: CASSETLSGETNEKLFF
abundance: .; d_gene: TRBD1; v_gene: TRBV30; j_gene: TRBJ2-7; CDR3nt: TGTGCCTGGAGTCTCGGGACAGGGGACGAGCAGTACTTC; CDR3aa: CAWSLGTGDEQYF
abundance: .; d_gene: .; v_gene: TRBV7-9; j_gene: TRBJ1-1; CDR3nt: TGTGCCAGCAGCTTAGCAGGGAGGATAGCTGAAGCTTTCTTT; CDR3aa: CASSLAGRIAEAFF
abundance: .; d_gene: .; v_gene: TRBV19; j_gene: TRBJ1-5; CDR3nt: TGTGCCAGTAGTATGGTGGCGACTTGGCCCCAGCATTTT; CDR3aa: CASSMVATWPQHF
abundance: .; d_gene: TRBD1; v_gene: TRBV7-2; j_gene: TRBJ2-5; CDR3nt: TGTGCCAGCAGACGGACAGGCCAAGAGACCCAGTACTTC; CDR3aa: CASRRTGQETQYF
abundance: .; d_gene: .; v_gene: TRBV6-1; j_gene: TRBJ2-3; CDR3nt: TGTGCCAGCAAGAGGCAGGGGTTGACAGATACGCAGTATTTT; CDR3aa: CASKRQGLTDTQYF
abundance: .; d_gene: .; v_gene: TRBV2; j_gene: TRBJ1-2; CDR3nt: TGTGCCAGCAGTTTACGAACAGGGAATTATGGCTACACCTTC; CDR3aa: CASSLRTGNYGYTF
abundance: once; d_gene: TRBD1; v_gene: TRBV5-1; j_gene: TRBJ1-2; CDR3nt: TGCGCCAGCTTACTAAACAGGGGCTGGGGTGGCTACACCTTC; CDR3aa: CASLLNRGWGGYTF
abundance: .; d_gene: .; v_gene: TRBV4-2; j_gene: TRBJ1-4; CDR3nt: TGTGCCAGCAGCCAAGATCGACAGACGGGAGGACTGTTTTTT; CDR3aa: CASSQDRQTGGLFF
abundance: .; d_gene: TRBD2; v_gene: TRBV19; j_gene: TRBJ2-1; CDR3nt: TGTGCCAGTAGTGTTTATCTAGCGGGTCCCTACAATGAGCAGTTCTTC; CDR3aa: CASSVYLAGPYNEQFF